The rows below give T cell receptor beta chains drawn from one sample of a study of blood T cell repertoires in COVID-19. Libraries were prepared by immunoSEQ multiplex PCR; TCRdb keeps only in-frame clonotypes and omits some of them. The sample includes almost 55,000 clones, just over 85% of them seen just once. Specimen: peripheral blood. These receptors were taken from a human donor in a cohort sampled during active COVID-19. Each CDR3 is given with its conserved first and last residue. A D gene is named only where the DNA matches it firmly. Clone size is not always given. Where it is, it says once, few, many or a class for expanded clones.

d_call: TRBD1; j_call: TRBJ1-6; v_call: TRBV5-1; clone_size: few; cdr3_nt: TGCGCCAGCAGCGACCGGGACAGGGGTTCACCCCTCCACTTT; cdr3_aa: CASSDRDRGSPLHF
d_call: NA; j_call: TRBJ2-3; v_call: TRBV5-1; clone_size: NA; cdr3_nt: TGCGCCAGCAGCTTTGGAGAGACTTCTAGCACAGATACGCAGTATTTT; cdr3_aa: CASSFGETSSTDTQYF
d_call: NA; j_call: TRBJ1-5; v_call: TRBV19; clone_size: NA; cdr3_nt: TGTGCCAGTAACCCAACAGGCTTCAGCAATCAGCCCCAGCATTTT; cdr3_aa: CASNPTGFSNQPQHF
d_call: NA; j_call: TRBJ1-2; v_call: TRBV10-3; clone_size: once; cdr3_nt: TGTGCCATCAGGCAGGAGCTGGGGGCCTATGGCTACACCTTC; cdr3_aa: CAIRQELGAYGYTF
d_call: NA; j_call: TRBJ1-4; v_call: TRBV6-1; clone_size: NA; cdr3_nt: TGTGCCAGCAGTGAAAAGTGGCAAACAAATGAAAAACTGTTTTTT; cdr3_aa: CASSEKWQTNEKLFF
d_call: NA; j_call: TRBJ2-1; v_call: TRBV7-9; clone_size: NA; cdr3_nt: TGTGCCAGCAGCTTAGCGATTCGTCCTAGCTTTCCCAATGAGCAGTTCTTC; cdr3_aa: CASSLAIRPSFPNEQFF
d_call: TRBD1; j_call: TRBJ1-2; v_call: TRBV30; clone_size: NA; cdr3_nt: TGTGCCTGGACCGACAGGGGTCCGGGCTACACCTTC; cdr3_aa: CAWTDRGPGYTF
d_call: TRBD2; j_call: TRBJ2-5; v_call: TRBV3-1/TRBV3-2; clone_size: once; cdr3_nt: TGTGCCAGCAGACATTTACTAGCGGGGGAAGAGACCCAGTACTTC; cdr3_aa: CASRHLLAGEETQYF
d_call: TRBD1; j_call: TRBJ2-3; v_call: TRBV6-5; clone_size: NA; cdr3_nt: TGTGCCAGCAGTTACTCTGGGACAGCCACAGATACGCAGTATTTT; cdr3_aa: CASSYSGTATDTQYF
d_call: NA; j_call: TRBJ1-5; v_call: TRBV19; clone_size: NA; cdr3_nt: TGTGCCAGTAGTATGTCCAGGGATCAGCCCCAGCATTTT; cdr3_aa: CASSMSRDQPQHF
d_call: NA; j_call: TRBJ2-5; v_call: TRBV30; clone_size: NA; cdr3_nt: TGTGCCTGGAGTGAGGGACTGGTAGCAGGCCAAGAGACCCAGTACTTC; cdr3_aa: CAWSEGLVAGQETQYF
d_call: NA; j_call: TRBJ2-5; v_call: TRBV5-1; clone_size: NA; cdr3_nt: TGCGCCAGCAGCTTGGCCTTTGGGAGCCAAGAGACCCAGTACTTC; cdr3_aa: CASSLAFGSQETQYF
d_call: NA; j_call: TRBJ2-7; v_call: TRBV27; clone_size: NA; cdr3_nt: TGTGCCAGCAGTAAAACTGTGGGGGGTTGGGAGCAGTACTTC; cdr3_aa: CASSKTVGGWEQYF
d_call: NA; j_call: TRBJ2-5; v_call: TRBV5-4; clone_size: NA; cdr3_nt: TGTGCCAGCAGCTTAGTAGGTGCTGGGGGGGCGGGGGAGACCCAGTACTTC; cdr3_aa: CASSLVGAGGAGETQYF
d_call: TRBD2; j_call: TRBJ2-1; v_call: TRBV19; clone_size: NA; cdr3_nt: TGTGCCAGTAGTTCGGAGCGGGAGGGCCGAGATGAGCAGTTCTTC; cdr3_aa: CASSSEREGRDEQFF
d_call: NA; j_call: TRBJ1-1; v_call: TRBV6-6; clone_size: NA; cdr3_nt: TGTGCCAGCAGTTACTCGAAGGGGTTCGATGAAGCTTTCTTT; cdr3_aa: CASSYSKGFDEAFF
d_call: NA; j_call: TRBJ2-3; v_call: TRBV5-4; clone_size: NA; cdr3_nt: TGTGCCAGCAGCGGAAAAGGACTCACAACAGATACGCAGTATTTT; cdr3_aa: CASSGKGLTTDTQYF
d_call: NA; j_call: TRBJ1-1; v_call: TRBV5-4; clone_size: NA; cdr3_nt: TGTGCCAGCAGCCGGGCCGGGGAAAACACTGAAGCTTTCTTT; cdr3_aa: CASSRAGENTEAFF
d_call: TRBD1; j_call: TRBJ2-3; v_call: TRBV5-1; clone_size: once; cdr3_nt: TGCGCCAGCAGCTTGCAGGACAGGACCACAGATACGCAGTATTTT; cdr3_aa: CASSLQDRTTDTQYF
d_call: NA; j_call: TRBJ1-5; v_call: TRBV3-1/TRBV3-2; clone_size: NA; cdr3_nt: TGTGCCAGCAGCGCAGGGTCGATTCAGCCCCAGCATTTT; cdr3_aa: CASSAGSIQPQHF
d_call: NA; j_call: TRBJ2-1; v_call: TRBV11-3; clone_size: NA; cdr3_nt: TGTGCCAGCAGCTTAGAAGGTCCCCTGGGGACCTTCGGGGGTGAGCAGTTCTTC; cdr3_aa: CASSLEGPLGTFGGEQFF
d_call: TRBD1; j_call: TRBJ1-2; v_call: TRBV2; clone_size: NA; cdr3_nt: TGTGCCAGCAGTTTTACCGGACAGGGGGCAGGGTATGGCTACACCTTC; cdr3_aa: CASSFTGQGAGYGYTF
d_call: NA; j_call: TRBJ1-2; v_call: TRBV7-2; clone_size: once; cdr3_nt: TGTGCCAGCAGCCCGAATTCGTTGGGGGGGGGCCGGAGTGGCTACACCTTC; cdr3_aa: CASSPNSLGGGRSGYTF
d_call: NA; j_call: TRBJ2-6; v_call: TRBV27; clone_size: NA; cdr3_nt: TGTGCCAGCAGCGTTGGGGCCAACGTCCTGACTTTC; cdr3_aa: CASSVGANVLTF
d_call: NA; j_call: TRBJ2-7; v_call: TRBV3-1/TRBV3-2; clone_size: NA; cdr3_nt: TGTGCCAGCAGCCAAGATACAAGGTCCGGGGACGAGCAGTACTTC; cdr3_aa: CASSQDTRSGDEQYF
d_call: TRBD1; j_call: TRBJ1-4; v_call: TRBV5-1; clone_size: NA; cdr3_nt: TGCGCCAGCAGCCCCGCGGGACAGGGGTATGAAAAACTGTTTTTT; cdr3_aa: CASSPAGQGYEKLFF
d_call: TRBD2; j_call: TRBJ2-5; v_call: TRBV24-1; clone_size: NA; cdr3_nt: TGTGCCACCAGTGATTCCCTAGCGGGGGCGGGGGAGACCCAGTACTTC; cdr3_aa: CATSDSLAGAGETQYF
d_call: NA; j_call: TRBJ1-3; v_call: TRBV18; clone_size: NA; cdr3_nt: TGTGCCAGCTCACTGAGGAGAGAGACCCCGACCATATATTTT; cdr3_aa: CASSLRRETPTIYF
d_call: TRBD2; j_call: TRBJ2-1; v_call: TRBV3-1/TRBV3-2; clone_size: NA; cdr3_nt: TGTGCCAGCAGCCTCGGACTAGCGGGAGCTTATGAGCAGTTCTTC; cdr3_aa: CASSLGLAGAYEQFF
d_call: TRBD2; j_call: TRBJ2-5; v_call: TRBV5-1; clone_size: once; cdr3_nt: TGCGCCAGCAGCTCCGGACTAGCGGGGGCTGCAGAGACCCAGTACTTC; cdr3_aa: CASSSGLAGAAETQYF
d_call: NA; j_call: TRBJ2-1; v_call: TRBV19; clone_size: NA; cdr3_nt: TGTGCCAGTAGTAGGGGCAAAGAAGAATTGGGCTCCTACAATGAGCAGTTCTTC; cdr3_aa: CASSRGKEELGSYNEQFF
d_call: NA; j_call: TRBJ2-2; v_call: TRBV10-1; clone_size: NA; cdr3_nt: TGCGCCAGCAGTGTCAGGGTCACCGGGGAGCTGTTTTTT; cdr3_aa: CASSVRVTGELFF
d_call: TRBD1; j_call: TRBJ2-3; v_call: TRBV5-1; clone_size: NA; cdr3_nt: TGCGCCAGCAGCTTGGCAGCAGGGGGCTGGAGCACAGATACGCAGTATTTT; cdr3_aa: CASSLAAGGWSTDTQYF
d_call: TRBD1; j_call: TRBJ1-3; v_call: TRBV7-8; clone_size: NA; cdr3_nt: TGTGCCAGCAGCTTGAGGGACAGTCCAGGAAACACCATATATTTT; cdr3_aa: CASSLRDSPGNTIYF
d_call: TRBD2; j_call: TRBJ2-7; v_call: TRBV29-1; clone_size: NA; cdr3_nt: TGCAGCGTTGAAGGCGGTGCGGGAGTAAGGGACGAGCAGTACTTC; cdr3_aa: CSVEGGAGVRDEQYF
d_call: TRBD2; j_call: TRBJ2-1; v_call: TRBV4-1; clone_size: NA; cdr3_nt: TGCGCCAGCAGCCAAAGCGGGACGGGGGGGCAAAATGAGCAGTTCTTC; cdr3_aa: CASSQSGTGGQNEQFF
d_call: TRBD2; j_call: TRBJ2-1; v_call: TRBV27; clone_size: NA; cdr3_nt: TGTGCCAGCAGTTTAAGCCCGGGGAGGACGGGAGGACTCTACAATGAGCAGTTCTTC; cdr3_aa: CASSLSPGRTGGLYNEQFF
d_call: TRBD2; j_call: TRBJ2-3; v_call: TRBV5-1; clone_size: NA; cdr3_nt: TGCGCCAGCAGCTTGGTGCTAGCGGGAGGCCCAGATACGCAGTATTTT; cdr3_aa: CASSLVLAGGPDTQYF
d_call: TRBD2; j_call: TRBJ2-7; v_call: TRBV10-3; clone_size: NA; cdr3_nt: TGTGCCATCAGTGGGGGGGTAGCGGGCCCCTACGAGCAGTACTTC; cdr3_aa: CAISGGVAGPYEQYF
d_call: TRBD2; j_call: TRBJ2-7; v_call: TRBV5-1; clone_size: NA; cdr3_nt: TGCGCCAGCAGTCGGACTAGCGGGAGCTGGGAGCAGTACTTC; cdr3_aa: CASSRTSGSWEQYF
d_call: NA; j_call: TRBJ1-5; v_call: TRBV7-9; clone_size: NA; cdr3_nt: TGTGCCAGCAGCTTAGGAAGGGAGGGGCCCCAGCATTTT; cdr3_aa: CASSLGREGPQHF
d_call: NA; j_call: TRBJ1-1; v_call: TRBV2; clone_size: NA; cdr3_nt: TGTGCCAGCAGTGATCGGGGAGGGAACCTGGGTGAAGCTTTCTTT; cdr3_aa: CASSDRGGNLGEAFF
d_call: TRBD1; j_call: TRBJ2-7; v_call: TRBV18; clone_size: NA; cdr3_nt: TGTGCCAGCTCCCCGACAGGGGCGAACTACGAGCAGTACTTC; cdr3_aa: CASSPTGANYEQYF
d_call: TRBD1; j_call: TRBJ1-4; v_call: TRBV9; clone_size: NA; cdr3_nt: TGTGCCAGCAGCGTCCGGGACAGTAATGAAAAACTGTTTTTT; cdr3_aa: CASSVRDSNEKLFF
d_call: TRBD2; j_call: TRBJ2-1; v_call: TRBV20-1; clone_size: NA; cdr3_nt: TGCGCGGGAGGGCATCAAGAGCAGTTCTTC; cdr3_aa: CAGGHQEQFF
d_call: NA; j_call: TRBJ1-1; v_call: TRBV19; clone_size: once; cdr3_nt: TGTGCCAGTAGTATATCAAGAGACACTGAAGCTTTCTTT; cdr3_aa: CASSISRDTEAFF
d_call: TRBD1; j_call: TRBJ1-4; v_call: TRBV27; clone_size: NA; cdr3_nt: TGTGCCAGCAGTTCCAGGGGGCCCAATGAAAAACTGTTTTTT; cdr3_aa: CASSSRGPNEKLFF
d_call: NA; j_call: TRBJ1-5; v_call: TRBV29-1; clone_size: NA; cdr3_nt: TGCAGCGTTGAAGAGGCCTACGGGCAGCCCCAGCATTTT; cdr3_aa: CSVEEAYGQPQHF
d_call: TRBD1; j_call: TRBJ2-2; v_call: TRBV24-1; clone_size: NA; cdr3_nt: TGTGCCACCAGTGGGACAGGACTCCCTAAATACACCGGGGAGCTGTTTTTT; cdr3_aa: CATSGTGLPKYTGELFF
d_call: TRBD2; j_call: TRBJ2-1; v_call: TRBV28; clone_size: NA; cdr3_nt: TGTGCCAGCAGGGGGGGGTTCTACAATGAGCAGTTCTTC; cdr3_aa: CASRGGFYNEQFF
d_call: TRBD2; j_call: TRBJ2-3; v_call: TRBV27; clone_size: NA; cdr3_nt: TGTGCCAGCAGTTTCCTTAGCGGGAGCACAGATACGCAGTATTTT; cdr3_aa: CASSFLSGSTDTQYF
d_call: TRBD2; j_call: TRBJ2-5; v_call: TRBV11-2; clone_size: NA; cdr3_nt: TGTGCCAGCAGCCTCATAAGTGCGGGAGGGGAGACCCAGTACTTC; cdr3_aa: CASSLISAGGETQYF
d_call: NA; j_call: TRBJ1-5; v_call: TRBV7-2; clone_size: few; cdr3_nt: TGTGCCAGCAGTTCCAAAGGGGGGGGCAATCAGCCCCAGCATTTT; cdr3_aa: CASSSKGGGNQPQHF